The clone carrying this T cell receptor (beta chain) came up a few times. Its antigen remains unknown. These data originate in a study of T-cell memory formation after mild COVID-19. The wider study: The study found TCR clusters largely donor specific.

Study-wide results and caveats: The appearance of some responding clones in pre-infection memory suggested that cross-reactive memory joined. Contracting clones from day 15 to 85 showed balanced CD4/CD8; later expanders favored CD4+. Contracting CD4+ clones sat mainly in CM and EM; CD8+ in EMRA.

Using its own MiXCR run on the 5' RACE reads, TCRdb lists one record per CDR3 protein. In the table there are approximately 250,000 distinct CDR3 sequences, 15% of which are singletons. V lost 6 bases and J 15 bases, leaving 18 bases between the germline ends. The CDR3 sequence is 11 residues long. Germline V gene lookup returns CDR1 SQVTM and CDR2 ANQGSEA. The receptor was derived from an adult woman who had mild COVID-19 (a few samples of this study predate the infection). Cell type and time point are not known. V usage is TRBV29-1 and J usage is TRBJ2-1, with a weak D call TRBD1 (5 bases). The specimen was PBMCs or a T cell subset sorted from them (not recorded which). The CDR3 sequence is CSVPGVGQGFF. The CDR3, as DNA: TGCAGCGTCCCCGGAGTCGGACAAGGGTTCTTC.